These T cell receptor beta chains were read from a single sample in a study of blood T cell repertoires in COVID-19. Generated by immunoSEQ multiplex PCR, the TCRdb table keeps only in-frame clones and is missing some. The table records about 210,000 clones, around nine tenths of them present only once. The specimen was peripheral blood. The receptors shown here come from a man aged 35 to 55 with acute or convalescent COVID-19. CDR3s include the opening cysteine and the closing phenylalanine or tryptophan. A D gene is named only where the DNA matches it firmly. Clone sizes are given selectively: once, few, many, or a class where the clone is expanded.

>TRBJ2-3|.|TRBD2|TRBV10-2
CASRRRTSGGPDTQYF
TGCGCCAGCAGACGAAGGACTAGCGGGGGCCCAGATACGCAGTATTTT
>TRBJ2-2|once|.|TRBV4-2
CASSQRETGELFF
TGTGCCAGCAGCCAACGGGAGACCGGGGAGCTGTTTTTT
>TRBJ2-5|.|.|TRBV28
CASSAAGGTQYF
TGTGCCAGCAGTGCCGCGGGTGGGACCCAGTACTTC
>TRBJ2-1|.|TRBD2|TRBV29-1
CSPRLADYNEQFF
TGCAGCCCAAGACTAGCGGACTACAATGAGCAGTTCTTC
>TRBJ1-4|.|.|TRBV4-1
CASGNRATNEKLFF
TGCGCCAGCGGAAACAGGGCAACTAATGAAAAACTGTTTTTT
>TRBJ1-1|once|.|TRBV27
CASSLLGRNTEAFF
TGTGCCAGCAGTTTACTGGGGAGAAACACTGAAGCTTTCTTT
>TRBJ1-1|.|.|TRBV6-2/TRBV6-3
CASSYEASTGSTEAFF
TGTGCCAGCAGTTACGAAGCCTCTACAGGGAGCACTGAAGCTTTCTTT
>TRBJ1-5|.|.|TRBV14
CASSQGGSGNQPQHF
TGTGCCAGCAGCCAGGGGGGGAGCGGCAATCAGCCCCAGCATTTT
>TRBJ1-4|few|.|TRBV4-2
CASSPVGGLSNEKLFF
TGTGCCAGCAGCCCAGTGGGGGGGCTAAGTAATGAAAAACTGTTTTTT
>TRBJ2-5|.|.|TRBV14
CASSQPGLPLETQYF
TGTGCCAGCAGCCAACCGGGACTGCCTCTAGAGACCCAGTACTTC
>TRBJ2-7|.|TRBD1|TRBV14
CASSQEQGKIYEQYF
TGTGCCAGCAGCCAAGAACAGGGGAAGATCTACGAGCAGTACTTC
>TRBJ1-5|.|.|TRBV18
CASSPRPGPGGNQPQHF
TGTGCCAGCTCACCACGGCCAGGCCCCGGTGGGAATCAGCCCCAGCATTTT
>TRBJ1-3|.|TRBD1|TRBV2
CASREGTGNFESSGNTIYF
TGTGCCAGCAGGGAGGGGACAGGGAACTTTGAGAGCTCTGGAAACACCATATATTTT
>TRBJ1-1|.|.|TRBV5-1
CASSNRPLTTEAFF
TGCGCCAGCAGCAACAGGCCTTTGACGACTGAAGCTTTCTTT
>TRBJ1-5|.|.|TRBV12-3/TRBV12-4
CASKSEAYSTQHF
TGTGCCAGCAAATCAGAGGCCTATAGTACCCAGCATTTT
>TRBJ1-6|.|TRBD1|TRBV18
CASSPRLIGTENSPLHF
TGTGCCAGCTCACCAAGGCTTATTGGGACAGAAAATTCACCCCTCCACTTT
>TRBJ1-2|.|.|TRBV9
CASSVVQGGYTF
TGTGCCAGCAGCGTAGTACAGGGTGGCTACACCTTC
>TRBJ2-5|.|TRBD2|TRBV28
CASKSSGSGKETQYF
TGTGCCAGCAAGAGTAGCGGGAGTGGAAAAGAGACCCAGTACTTC
>TRBJ2-7|.|.|TRBV29-1
CSVEGGAASYEQYF
TGCAGCGTTGAAGGGGGAGCGGCCTCCTACGAGCAGTACTTC
>TRBJ1-1|.|.|TRBV11-2
CASSRSEGSGSEAFF
TGTGCCAGCAGCCGCTCGGAAGGTTCGGGGAGTGAAGCTTTCTTT
>TRBJ2-1|once|TRBD2|TRBV3-1/TRBV3-2
CASRSTSGGFAYNEQFF
TGTGCCAGCAGGTCGACTAGCGGGGGGTTCGCCTACAATGAGCAGTTCTTC
>TRBJ1-2|few|TRBD1|TRBV2
CASNIQGTVGYTF
TGTGCCAGCAATATACAGGGGACGGTGGGCTACACCTTC
>TRBJ1-2|.|TRBD1|TRBV29-1
CSVPTGFYGYTF
TGCAGCGTTCCGACAGGGTTTTATGGCTACACCTTC
>TRBJ1-5|.|.|TRBV11-2
CASSYVADQPQHF
TGTGCCAGCAGCTATGTAGCGGATCAGCCCCAGCATTTT
>TRBJ2-2|few|.|TRBV10-3
CAISHEGLPYTGELFF
TGTGCCATCAGTCACGAGGGACTCCCTTACACCGGGGAGCTGTTTTTT
>TRBJ2-5|.|TRBD2|TRBV10-2
CASTTTRTSGETQYF
TGCGCCAGCACCACGACCAGGACTAGCGGGGAGACCCAGTACTTC
>TRBJ1-5|.|.|TRBV10-2
CASRWGHYSNQPQHF
TGCGCCAGCAGGTGGGGACACTATAGCAATCAGCCCCAGCATTTT
>TRBJ1-5|.|TRBD1|TRBV20-1
CSASRTGGDNQPQHF
TGCAGTGCTAGTCGGACAGGGGGCGACAATCAGCCCCAGCATTTT
>TRBJ2-7|.|TRBD1|TRBV10-2
CASRGTVYYEQYF
TGCGCCAGCAGGGGGACAGTCTACTACGAGCAGTACTTC
>TRBJ1-6|.|TRBD1|TRBV6-2/TRBV6-3
CASSYSQGRSPLHF
TGTGCCAGCAGTTACTCACAGGGGAGGTCACCCCTCCACTTT
>TRBJ1-3|.|.|TRBV9
CASSTGAGNTIYF
TGTGCCAGCAGTACAGGCGCTGGAAACACCATATATTTT
>TRBJ1-5|.|.|TRBV4-2
CASSQDPLGNQPQHF
TGTGCCAGCAGCCAAGATCCCCTCGGCAATCAGCCCCAGCATTTT
>TRBJ1-5|once|.|TRBV29-1
CSVGTGQNSNQPQHF
TGCAGCGTCGGAACCGGACAGAATAGCAATCAGCCCCAGCATTTT
>TRBJ1-6|.|TRBD1|TRBV27
CASSSGGQGASPLHF
TGTGCCAGCAGTTCCGGGGGACAGGGGGCTTCACCCCTCCACTTT
>TRBJ2-7|.|TRBD2|TRBV7-9
CASSSTGTSGGHSYEQYF
TGTGCCAGCAGTTCGACCGGGACTAGCGGGGGCCACTCCTACGAGCAGTACTTC
>TRBJ2-3|.|.|TRBV3-1/TRBV3-2
CASSQGHGEYF
TGTGCCAGCAGCCAAGGACACGGGGAGTATTTT
>TRBJ2-3|.|.|TRBV18
CASSPADYTQYF
TGTGCCAGCTCACCGGCAGACTATACGCAGTATTTT
>TRBJ2-1|.|.|TRBV24-1
CATSAAGVFGEQFF
TGTGCCACCTCTGCGGCAGGGGTTTTCGGTGAGCAGTTCTTC
>TRBJ1-5|.|.|TRBV5-5
CASSLWGGSLNQPQHF
TGTGCCAGCAGCTTGTGGGGGGGAAGCTTAAATCAGCCCCAGCATTTT
>TRBJ2-7|.|TRBD2|TRBV7-8
CASSLVVLADTSYEQYF
TGTGCCAGCAGCTTAGTGGTACTAGCGGATACCTCCTACGAGCAGTACTTC
>TRBJ2-1|.|TRBD2|TRBV27
CASSPWTSGTLAMQFF
TGTGCCAGCAGTCCCTGGACTAGCGGGACCCTGGCTATGCAGTTCTTC
>TRBJ2-3|.|TRBD2|TRBV2
CASSESTSGATDTQYF
TGTGCCAGCAGTGAGAGTACTAGCGGAGCTACAGATACGCAGTATTTT
>TRBJ2-3|once|TRBD1|TRBV29-1
CSVEGTGTPTDTQYF
TGCAGCGTTGAAGGGACAGGGACCCCCACAGATACGCAGTATTTT
>TRBJ2-2|.|.|TRBV21-1
CASSKDPWTSGTNTGELFF
TGTGCCAGCAGCAAAGACCCCTGGACTAGCGGAACAAACACCGGGGAGCTGTTTTTT